These 14 T cell receptor beta chains came from one sample sequenced in a study of shared clonotypes between healthy human individuals. Assay used: immunoSEQ multiplex PCR; TCRdb lists only in-frame clones, some missing. The data show 2.3 million or so clones, just over 90% seen once. The sample consisted of naive CD4+ T cells from PBMCs. Subset meaning: CD45RA+ positively selected. Receptors were obtained from a young man in good health. Some clones in this sample may be carry-over from other donors' samples.

In this sample, this clone turned up once. V gene TRBV11-3 combines with J gene TRBJ2-7; the match to TRBD1 covers 7 bases. V lost 7 bases and J lost 6; bases outside the gene matches: 9. This CDR3 spans 13 amino acids. Germline V gene sequence: CDR1 SGHNT, CDR2 YENEEA. The CDR3 protein is CASTGTEKVEQYF. CDR3 nucleotides: TGTGCCAGCACAGGGACAGAGAAGGTCGAGCAGTACTTC.

The chain has TRBV19 and TRBJ1-2; 8 bases map to TRBD1. J lost 6 bases, V lost 3 bases, and 3 bases had no gene match. From germline, CDR1 is LNHDA and CDR2 SQIVND (reference sequence). CDR3 length: 13 amino acids. CDR3 region: CASSMRTGNGYTF. The CDR3 DNA sequence: TGTGCCAGTAGTATGAGGACAGGGAATGGCTACACCTTC.

The chain carries TRBV4-1 and TRBJ2-7, with TRBD1 matching 12 bases. The length of the CDR3 is 15 residues. From germline, CDR1 is MGHRA and CDR2 YSYEKL. Germline trimming cut 4 bases from V and 7 bases from J; bases unmatched to any gene: 8. The CDR3 region has the DNA TGCGCCAGCAGCCGACCGGGACAGGGGGCAAAAGAGCAGTACTTC. This codes for CASSRPGQGAKEQYF.

J is TRBJ2-7 and V is TRBV6-6; TRBD2 might be the D (6 bases). The germline gives CDR1 MNHNY, CDR2 SVGAGI (reference sequence). V gave up 10 bases and J gave up 6 bases, with 19 bases separating them. This CDR3 contains 13 residues. The CDR3 spells CATRAGSSGEQYF. The CDR3, as DNA: TGTGCCACCAGGGCGGGGTCCTCCGGCGAGCAGTACTTC.

The chain combines TRBV7-2 with TRBJ2-7; D is uncertain. The V end was cut by 2 bases, the J end by 6 bases, with 14 bases between. The germline V gene has CDR1 SGHTA and CDR2 FQGNSA. The CDR3 is 14 amino acids. The CDR3 DNA sequence: TGTGCCAGCAGCTTATCCCGACAAGTAAGCGAGCAGTACTTC. Protein: CASSLSRQVSEQYF.

This chain connects TRBV11-2 to TRBJ1-1, with D unresolved. CDR1 is SGHAT, CDR2 FQNNGV, per germline. The CDR3 extends over 15 amino acids. The V gene lost 5 bases and the J gene lost 0 bases, with 13 bases spanning the gap. CDR3 amino acids: CASSGVGSVNTEAFF. Here the CDR3 DNA reads TGTGCCAGCAGCGGGGTTGGAAGTGTGAACACTGAAGCTTTCTTT.

This clone was seen just once. The chain carries TRBV28 and TRBJ2-7; TRBD2 might be the D (5 bases). Germline V lookup: CDR1 MDHEN, CDR2 SYDVKM. V was trimmed by 4 bases and J by 7 bases, leaving 20 bases between them. The CDR3 extends over 15 amino acids. The CDR3 is CASSSPPEAKREQYF. CDR3 bases: TGTGCCAGCAGTTCTCCCCCGGAGGCGAAACGGGAGCAGTACTTC.

V is TRBV5-1 and J is TRBJ2-3, with a tentative D call TRBD2 (6 bases). Per germline, CDR1 SGHRS and CDR2 YFSETQ. The V gene lost 4 bases and the J gene lost 4 bases, with 13 bases spanning the gap. The CDR3 has 14 residues. The CDR3 DNA reads TGCGCCAGCAGCCCCGTAGCGGCCCCAGATACGCAGTATTTT. This codes for CASSPVAAPDTQYF.

The CDR3 protein is CASSSPGSTYEAFF. CDR3 DNA sequence: TGTGCCAGCAGTTCCCCGGGTTCCACCTATGAAGCTTTCTTT. This chain connects TRBV28 to TRBJ1-1; D not resolved. Germline CDR1 MDHEN, CDR2 SYDVKM. V lost 4 bases to trimming and J lost 7 bases, with 16 bases between them. The CDR3 extends over 14 amino acids.

This chain joins TRBV5-1 and TRBJ1-1, with D possibly matching TRBD1 (6 bases). The CDR3 totals 14 residues. V was trimmed by 1 base and J by 3 bases, leaving 10 bases between them. Germline CDR1 SGHRS, CDR2 YFSETQ. CDR3 bases: TGCGCCAGCAGCTTGCCAGGGGCGCACACTGAAGCTTTCTTT. Its translation is CASSLPGAHTEAFF.

The chain joins TRBV11-1 to TRBJ2-7; 12 nucleotides line up with TRBD2. The length of the CDR3 is 14 residues. V lost 8 bases to trimming and J lost 6 bases; unmatched junction nucleotides: 8. CDR1 SGHAT and CDR2 FQDESV come from the germline V gene (reference sequence). The CDR3 is CASGPRTSGAEQYF. CDR3 nucleotide sequence: TGTGCCAGCGGCCCGAGGACTAGCGGGGCCGAGCAGTACTTC.

V usage is TRBV11-3 and J usage is TRBJ2-6; D is unclear. V was shortened by 5 bases and J by 2 bases, with 7 bases between the two germline ends. The CDR3 has 14 amino acids. Looked up from germline, CDR1 is SGHNT and CDR2 is YENEEA. DNA for the CDR3: TGTGCCAGCAGCCCTAACCCTGGGGCCAACGTCCTGACTTTC. This sequence encodes CASSPNPGANVLTF.

The V call is TRBV28, the J call TRBJ2-1; TRBD1 agrees at 7 bases. The V and J ends lost 11 bases and 3 bases, in that order; junction bases with no gene match: 4. Germline V gene lookup returns CDR1 MDHEN and CDR2 SYDVKM. This CDR3 has 12 residues. The CDR3 loop is CAAWDSYNEQFF. For the CDR3, the DNA is TGTGCCGCTTGGGACAGCTACAATGAGCAGTTCTTC. The complete variable domain, with remaining parts taken from reference TRBV28 and TRBJ2-1, reads DVKVTQSSRYLVKRTGEKVFLECVQDMDHENMFWYRQDPGLGLRLIYFSYDVKMKEKGDIPEGYSVSREKKERFSLILESASTNQTSMYLCAAWDSYNEQFFGPGTRLTVL.

Concerning this clone: Other DNA sequences in the same sample also yield this CDR3. CDR3 residues: CASSLPGLNTEAFF. CDR3 coding DNA: TGTGCCAGCAGCTTACCGGGGTTGAACACTGAAGCTTTCTTT. The chain couples TRBV7-9 to TRBJ1-1; D is unresolved. Germline loops: CDR1 SEHNR, CDR2 FQNEAQ (reference sequence). Deletions cut 2 bases from V and 0 bases from J, with 7 bases between. The CDR3 is 14 residues long.